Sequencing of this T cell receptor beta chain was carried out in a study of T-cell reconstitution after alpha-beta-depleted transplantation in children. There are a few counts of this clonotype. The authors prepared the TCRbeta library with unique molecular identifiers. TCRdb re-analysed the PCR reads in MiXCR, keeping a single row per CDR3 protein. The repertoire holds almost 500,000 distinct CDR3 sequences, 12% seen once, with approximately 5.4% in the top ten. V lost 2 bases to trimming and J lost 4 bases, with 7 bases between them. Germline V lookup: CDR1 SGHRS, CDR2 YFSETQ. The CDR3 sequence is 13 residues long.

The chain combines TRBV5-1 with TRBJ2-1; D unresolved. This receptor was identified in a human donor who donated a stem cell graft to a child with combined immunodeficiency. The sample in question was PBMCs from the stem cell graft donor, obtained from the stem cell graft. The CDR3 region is CASSFDGYNEQFF. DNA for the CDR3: TGCGCCAGCAGCTTTGATGGATACAATGAGCAGTTCTTC.